This T cell receptor beta chain was identified during a study of T cell changes during pregnancy in multiple sclerosis. Assay: immunoSEQ multiplex PCR; the TCRdb copy retains only in-frame clones and omits some. The table includes about 93,000 clones, approximately 92% detected once. The CDR3 contains 15 residues. CDR1 is SGHDT and CDR2 is YYEEEE in the germline V gene. Trimming took 2 bases from V and 3 from J; bases not matched to a gene: 8. The specimen comprised peripheral blood, sampled after pregnancy. The V gene is TRBV5-6, the J gene TRBJ2-7; TRBD2 matches at 7 bases. The sequence was collected from a female donor with multiple sclerosis, enrolled in a pregnancy study. As DNA, the CDR3 is TGTGCCAGCAGCTTCCGGGACTACGGTGGCTACGAGCAGTACTTC. Its translation is CASSFRDYGGYEQYF.